Following are 8 T cell receptor beta chains from one sample sequenced in a study of shared clonotypes between healthy human individuals. Profiled with immunoSEQ multiplex PCR; TCRdb holds only in-frame clones, not every one. This repertoire shows a few million clones, 85% to 95% found once; its top ten account for approximately 0.4%. Sequences were obtained from naive CD4+ T cells from PBMCs. The subset here: CD45RA+ positively selected. All receptors come from a young man in good health. Some clones in this sample may be carry-over from other donors' samples.

This clone was seen just once. The chain has TRBV15 and TRBJ2-7; 8 bases agree with TRBD1. After removal of 3 bases from V and 5 bases from J, the junction contained 0 bases not matched to a gene. CDR3 length equals 12 residues. The V gene's germline CDR1 is LNHNV and CDR2 YYDKDF (reference sequence). CDR3 region: CATSRDRDEQYF. The DNA for the CDR3 is TGTGCCACCAGCAGGGACAGGGACGAGCAGTACTTC.

The chain joins TRBV10-3 to TRBJ2-7; 7 bases are shared with TRBD2. This CDR3 spans 14 amino acids. CDR1 is ENHRY, CDR2 SYGVKD, per germline. V shed 4 bases, J shed 7 bases, and the junction held 10 bases outside the gene matches. The CDR3 DNA is TGTGCCATCAGTGTGCTTAGCGGGCCTGGGGAGCAGTACTTC. This gives the protein CAISVLSGPGEQYF.

The chain joins TRBV5-4 to TRBJ2-1; D uncertain. Germline V gene lookup returns CDR1 SGHNT and CDR2 YYREEE (reference sequence). The CDR3 has 12 residues. The V end lost 4 bases, the J end lost 4 bases, and 6 bases lay between the germline ends. The CDR3 region is CASSPEYNEQFF. CDR3 bases: TGTGCCAGCAGCCCAGAATACAATGAGCAGTTCTTC. Drawing the rest from reference TRBV5-4 and TRBJ2-1, the complete variable domain is ETGVTQSPTHLIKTRGQQVTLRCSSQSGHNTVSWYQQALGQGPQFIFQYYREEENGRGNFPPRFSGLQFPNYSSELNVNALELDDSALYLCASSPEYNEQFFGPGTRLTVL.

In DNA, the CDR3 is TGCGCCAGCAGCTTATTAGGGGGATGGTACGAGCAGTACTTC. It specifies CASSLLGGWYEQYF. This chain joins TRBV5-1 and TRBJ2-7; D might be TRBD1 (6 bases). CDR1 and CDR2 (germline): SGHRS, YFSETQ. The CDR3 contains 14 residues. Trimming took off 2 bases at V and 4 bases at J, with 13 bases between the two ends.

The chain combines TRBV25-1 with TRBJ1-4, with D perhaps TRBD1 (6 bases). Trimming shortened V by 5 bases and J by 8 bases, and 9 bases separated the two germline ends. CDR1 is MGHDK and CDR2 is SYGVNS in the germline V gene. The CDR3 runs to 12 residues. The CDR3: CASSTGTEKLFF. CDR3 coding DNA: TGTGCCAGCAGTACAGGGACGGAAAAACTGTTTTTT.

The V and J genes are TRBV19 and TRBJ2-1, with 7 bases lining up with TRBD1. Looked up from germline, CDR1 is LNHDA and CDR2 is SQIVND (reference sequence). Germline trimming cut 6 bases from V and 5 bases from J; bases unmatched to any gene: 10. The CDR3 is 15 amino acids. The CDR3 DNA reads TGTGCCAGTAGGAAACACAGGGGTGGGGACAATGAGCAGTTCTTC. Protein product: CASRKHRGGDNEQFF.

The chain recombines TRBV2 with TRBJ2-1; D unresolved. Germline V gene sequence: CDR1 SNHLY, CDR2 FYNNEI. V dropped 6 bases and J dropped 2 bases, with 14 bases sitting between them. The CDR3 covers 15 residues. The CDR3 here is CASRPLGVTYNEQFF. CDR3 bases: TGTGCCAGCAGGCCACTTGGGGTTACCTACAATGAGCAGTTCTTC. Using reference TRBV2 and TRBJ2-1 for the parts outside the CDR3, the full variable domain is EPEVTQTPSHQVTQMGQEVILRCVPISNHLYFYWYRQILGQKVEFLVSFYNNEISEKSEIFDDQFSVERPDGSNFTLKIRSTKLEDSAMYFCASRPLGVTYNEQFFGPGTRLTVL.

The chain uses TRBV7-9 and TRBJ2-7; D not certain. The CDR3 is 13 amino acids. Germline lookup yields CDR1 SEHNR and CDR2 FQNEAQ (reference sequence). V was clipped by 5 bases and J by 0 bases, with 8 bases between them. The CDR3 region is CASSQGPSYEQYF. CDR3 bases: TGTGCCAGCAGCCAAGGTCCCTCCTACGAGCAGTACTTC.